This TCR beta chain was captured in a study of tissue T cells after allogeneic stem cell transplantation. Study-level results: TCR repertoires tracked anatomic similarity, regardless of disease or transplant status. Some tissue clones might be persisting host cells; their alloreactivity or antigen specificity was not determined.

In germline, CDR1 is LGHDT, CDR2 YNNKQL (reference sequence). J was trimmed by 1 base and V by 4 bases; bases with no gene match: 1. The CDR3 is 15 amino acids. The time point is: mouse harvest day 14 after allogeneic transplant. The graft held 10^6 splenic CD5+ T cells and 10^7 T-cell-depleted bone marrow cells. B6 (H2b) cells into BALB/c (H2d) mice; tissues taken at day 7 or 14. The protocol was immunoSEQ multiplex PCR, while the TCRdb copy is restricted to in-frame clones and leaves out a portion. The sample lists about 4,900 clones; roughly 45% were seen once. Of note for this clone: Its antigen is as yet unknown. Genes here carry mouse names. The CDR3 is cut off 1 residue early in the read; its end comes from the germline J gene.

The V and J genes are TRBV4 and TRBJ2-3; TRBD2 agrees at 11 bases. The sample taken for sequencing was gut tissue. This clonotype was sampled from a female BALB/c mouse given C57BL/6 T cells with graft-versus-host disease after an allogeneic hematopoietic cell transplant. The part of the CDR3 DNA that was read is TGTGCCAGCAGCTCGACTGGGGGGGGTGCAGAAACGCTGTAT. It yields the protein CASSSTGGGAETLY. The entire CDR3 protein is CASSSTGGGAETLYF. The complete variable domain, with remaining parts taken from reference TRBV4 and TRBJ2-3, reads ETAVFQTPNYHVTQVGNEVSFNCKQTLGHDTMYWYKQDSKKLLKIMFSYNNKQLIVNETVPRRFSPQSSDKAHLNLRIKSVEPEDSAVYLCASSSTGGGAETLYFGSGTRLTVL.